Following are 19 T cell receptor beta chains from one sample sequenced in a study of blood T cell repertoires in COVID-19. Sequencing was performed with immunoSEQ multiplex PCR; in TCRdb, only in-frame clones are kept and a portion is missing. The table records tens of thousands of clones, around 92% of them present only once. Specimen: peripheral blood. The receptor set was obtained from a human donor in a cohort sampled during active COVID-19.

This chain links TRBV6-2 or TRBV6-3 with TRBJ2-2; 15 bases agree with TRBD2. V dropped 5 bases and J dropped 14; count of bases not matched to a gene: 3. The V gene's germline CDR1 is MNHEY and CDR2 SVGEGT. The CDR3 is made up of 13 amino acids. This CDR3 is CASSRTSGGGLFF. The CDR3 DNA sequence: TGTGCCAGCAGTCGGACTAGCGGGGGGGGCCTGTTTTTT.

CDR3 amino acids: CASRPGQGGNTIYF. In DNA form, the CDR3 reads TGTGCCAGCAGGCCGGGACAGGGCGGAAACACCATATATTTT. The rearrangement uses TRBV5-4 and TRBJ1-3, with 9 bases lining up with TRBD1. The CDR3 contains 14 residues. Germline lookup yields CDR1 SGHNT and CDR2 YYREEE (reference sequence). Unmatched junction bases numbered 4, after V lost 5 bases and J lost 4 bases.

The chain links TRBV18 to TRBJ1-6; D gene unclear. The CDR3 is made up of 18 amino acids. V shed 1 base and J shed 0 bases, with 13 bases lying between them. CDR1 and CDR2 from the germline V gene are KGHSH and LQKENI. As DNA, the CDR3 is TGTGCCAGCTCACCACTGGGAGACTTAAGCTCCTATAATTCACCCCTCCACTTT. Translating it yields CASSPLGDLSSYNSPLHF. Full variable domain (outside the CDR3, taken from reference TRBV18 and TRBJ1-6): NAGVMQNPRHLVRRRGQEARLRCSPMKGHSHVYWYRQLPEEGLKFMVYLQKENIIDESGMPKERFSAEFPKEGPSILRIQQVVRGDSAAYFCASSPLGDLSSYNSPLHFGNGTRLTVT.

The chain is built from TRBV29-1 and TRBJ2-5, with TRBD1 identical over 7 bases. J gave up 1 base and V 1 base, and 0 bases lay outside the gene matches. The CDR3 has 13 residues. Looked up from germline, CDR1 is SQVTM and CDR2 is ANQGSEA. As DNA, the CDR3 is TGCAGCGTTGAAGGGGACAGCCAAGAGACCCAGTACTTC. Amino acid sequence: CSVEGDSQETQYF.

This clone was seen only a few times. This rearrangement joins TRBV5-5 to TRBJ1-5; TRBD1 matches at 8 bases. This CDR3 is built from 15 residues. The V segment lost 3 bases and the J segment 7 bases; nucleotides outside the gene matches: 9. Germline CDR1 and CDR2: SGHKS and YYEKEE (reference sequence). CDR3 in amino acids: CASSYHDRGYQPQHF. In nucleotides, the CDR3 is TGTGCCAGCAGCTACCATGACAGGGGCTACCAGCCCCAGCATTTT. Full variable domain (outside the CDR3, taken from reference TRBV5-5 and TRBJ1-5): DAGVTQSPTHLIKTRGQQVTLRCSPISGHKSVSWYQQVLGQGPQFIFQYYEKEERGRGNFPDRFSARQFPNYSSELNVNALLLGDSALYLCASSYHDRGYQPQHFGDGTRLSIL.

The chain uses TRBV7-7 and TRBJ2-7; a possible D gene is TRBD2 (6 bases). Trimming took 3 bases from V and 3 from J, leaving 15 bases between them. The CDR3 contains 15 residues. Germline V gene sequence: CDR1 SSHAT, CDR2 FNYEAQ (reference sequence). The CDR3 spells CASSLNLDGSYEQYF. The CDR3 bases are TGTGCCAGCAGCTTGAACCTGGACGGGAGCTACGAGCAGTACTTC.

CDR3 in DNA: TGTGCCAGCAACTACAGGGAGAACACTGAAGCTTTCTTT. Translating gives CASNYRENTEAFF. The rearrangement links TRBV2 to TRBJ1-1; possibly TRBD1 for D (6 bases). The ends were cut back, 7 bases at V and 1 base at J, with 10 bases in the middle. Germline V gene lookup returns CDR1 SNHLY and CDR2 FYNNEI. This CDR3 has 13 residues.

This rearrangement joins TRBV9 to TRBJ1-5; 9 bases match TRBD1. Germline V gives CDR1 SGDLS, CDR2 YYNGEE. V shed 1 base, J shed 4 bases, and the junction held 3 bases outside the gene matches. This CDR3 region has 15 residues. The CDR3 bases are TGTGCCAGCAGCGTAACAGGGGGCCCTAATCAGCCCCAGCATTTT. Translating it yields CASSVTGGPNQPQHF.

This chain links TRBV11-3 with TRBJ2-2; D is unclear. The CDR3 runs to 14 residues. V was cut by 2 bases and J by 2 bases, with 6 bases left in between. Per the germline V gene, CDR1 is SGHNT and CDR2 is YENEEA. The CDR3 region is CASSLIGNTGELFF. DNA for the CDR3: TGTGCCAGCAGCTTAATCGGTAACACCGGGGAGCTGTTTTTT.

V gene TRBV5-1 combines with J gene TRBJ2-3, with D tentatively TRBD2 (7 bases). V was shortened by 0 bases and J by 9 bases, with 17 bases between the two germline ends. The CDR3 consists of 15 residues. In germline, CDR1 is SGHRS, CDR2 YFSETQ. The CDR3 here is CASSLEFAGARTQYF. DNA of the CDR3: TGCGCCAGCAGCTTGGAGTTTGCGGGGGCCCGCACGCAGTATTTT.

This clone was counted a few times. The chain links TRBV7-9 to TRBJ1-6; D is undetermined. The CDR3 contains 18 residues. V shed 2 bases and J shed 0 bases, with 14 bases lying between them. From germline, CDR1 is SEHNR and CDR2 FQNEAQ (reference sequence). The chain's CDR3 is CASSLLDLRSSYNSPLHF. The CDR3, as DNA: TGTGCCAGCAGCTTATTGGACTTAAGGAGCTCCTATAATTCACCCCTCCACTTT.

The rearrangement links TRBV7-2 to TRBJ2-1; 9 nucleotides align to TRBD2. The CDR3 consists of 16 residues. The V gene end was trimmed by 0 bases and the J gene end by 4 bases; junction bases not matched to a gene: 4. Germline lookup yields CDR1 SGHTA and CDR2 FQGNSA. The CDR3 DNA sequence: TGTGCCAGCAGCTTAGCGGGCGGGGGGGTTTACAATGAGCAGTTCTTC. Protein product: CASSLAGGGVYNEQFF.

DNA of the CDR3: TGTGCCAGCGGGACAGGTTTCACAGATACGCAGTATTTT. Translation gives CASGTGFTDTQYF. The chain carries TRBV2 and TRBJ2-3; TRBD1 matches at 8 bases. Per the germline V gene, CDR1 is SNHLY and CDR2 is FYNNEI. The CDR3 sequence is 13 residues long. V dropped 8 bases and J dropped 2; count of bases not matched to a gene: 3.

The chain joins TRBV3-1 (or the pseudogene TRBV3-2) to TRBJ1-2; D unclear. The CDR3 is 15 amino acids. The germline gives CDR1 LGHDT, CDR2 YNNKEL (reference sequence). The ends were cut back, 4 bases at V and 2 bases at J, with 14 bases in the middle. The DNA of the CDR3 is TGTGCCAGCAGCCCCATAGCGTACAGCAACTATGGCTACACCTTC. This sequence encodes CASSPIAYSNYGYTF.

The rearrangement uses TRBV28 and TRBJ2-2; the match to TRBD1 covers 7 bases. This CDR3 is 15 amino acids long. V was clipped by 8 bases and J by 4 bases; unmatched bases: 10. Germline CDR1 is MDHEN and CDR2 is SYDVKM. The CDR3 is CASWARDRATGELFF. The DNA of the CDR3 is TGTGCCAGCTGGGCCAGGGACAGAGCCACCGGGGAGCTGTTTTTT.

The chain employs TRBV4-2 and TRBJ2-5, with D tentatively TRBD2 (5 bases). Germline V gene sequence: CDR1 LGHNA, CDR2 YNFKEQ. The CDR3 spans 18 residues. Trimming left V 1 base short and J 2 bases short, with 20 bases between. CDR3 residues: CASSQGSRSGATQETQYF. CDR3 nucleotides: TGTGCCAGCAGCCAAGGTAGTAGAAGCGGAGCCACTCAAGAGACCCAGTACTTC.

The V gene is TRBV4-2, the J gene TRBJ2-2; 9 bases match TRBD2. Germline V gene sequence: CDR1 LGHNA, CDR2 YNFKEQ. CDR3 length: 16 residues. Losses at the gene ends were 0 bases for V and 5 bases for J; bases not matched to a gene: 4. CDR3 protein: CASSQEPLAGTGELFF. As DNA, the CDR3 is TGTGCCAGCAGCCAAGAACCCCTAGCGGGGACCGGGGAGCTGTTTTTT.

This chain links TRBV2 with TRBJ1-5, with D unresolved. Germline V lookup: CDR1 SNHLY, CDR2 FYNNEI. Trimming cost V 7 bases and J 9 bases, with 13 bases left between them. This CDR3 has 12 residues. The CDR3 protein is CASIQLGGPQHF. The CDR3 DNA follows: TGTGCCAGCATTCAGTTAGGCGGGCCCCAGCATTTT.

The rearrangement joins TRBV24-1 to TRBJ2-3; TRBD1 is a possible D gene (5 bases). Trimming removed 5 bases from V and 2 bases from J, with 7 bases in between. CDR1 and CDR2 (germline): KGHDR, SFDVKD. The length of the CDR3 is 13 residues. This CDR3 is CATSGTPTDTQYF. As DNA, the CDR3 is TGTGCCACCAGTGGGACACCCACAGATACGCAGTATTTT.